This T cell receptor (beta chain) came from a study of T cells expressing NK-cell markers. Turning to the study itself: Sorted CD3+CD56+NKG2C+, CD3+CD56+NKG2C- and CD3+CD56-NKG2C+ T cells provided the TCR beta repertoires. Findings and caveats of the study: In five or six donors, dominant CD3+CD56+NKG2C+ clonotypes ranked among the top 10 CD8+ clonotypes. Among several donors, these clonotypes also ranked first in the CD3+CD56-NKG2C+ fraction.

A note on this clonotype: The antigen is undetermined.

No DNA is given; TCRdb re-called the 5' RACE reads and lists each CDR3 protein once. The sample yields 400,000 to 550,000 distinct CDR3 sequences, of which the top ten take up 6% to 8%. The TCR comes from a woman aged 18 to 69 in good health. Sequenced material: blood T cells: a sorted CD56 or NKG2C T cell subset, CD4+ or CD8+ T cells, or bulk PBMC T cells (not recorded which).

The CDR3 region is CASSSTINRDTPRETQYF. The rearrangement uses TRBV28 and TRBJ2-5; TCRdb gives TRBD1 as the D gene, but with no DNA this cannot be confirmed. Germline V gene data show CDR1 as MDHEN and CDR2 as SYDVKM. CDR3 size: 18 residues. Full variable domain (outside the CDR3, taken from reference TRBV28 and TRBJ2-5): DVKVTQSSRYLVKRTGEKVFLECVQDMDHENMFWYRQDPGLGLRLIYFSYDVKMKEKGDIPEGYSVSREKKERFSLILESASTNQTSMYLCASSSTINRDTPRETQYFGPGTRLLVL.